The 18 T cell receptor beta chains reported below all come from one sample, sequenced in a study of OX40 agonist ivuxolimab in advanced cancers. Method: immunoSEQ multiplex PCR; TCRdb's copy keeps in-frame clones and lacks some. Of almost 85,000 clones in the sample, 85% to 90% are singletons; the top ten hold roughly 0.19%. Sequencing used CD4+ or CD8+ T cells sorted from blood, obtained in a trial of the OX40 agonist ivuxolimab. The receptors shown here come from an adult with an advanced solid tumor such as melanoma, head and neck, liver or kidney cancer.

With regard to this clone: One junction end does not reproduce the germline sequence, and a read error may be involved. The chain carries TRBV7-7 and TRBJ2-1; perhaps TRBD2 as D (6 bases). The CDR3 covers 15 residues. CDR1 is SSHAT and CDR2 is FNYEAQ in the germline V gene (reference sequence). This chain's CDR3 is CASSSIGGSGNEQFF. The CDR3 nucleotides read TGTGCTAGCAGCTCCATAGGAGGGAGTGGGAATGAGCAGTTCTTC.

The CDR3 loop reads CASSQPTGQGLYSAEAFF. The CDR3 DNA follows: TGTGCCAGCTCACAACCGACTGGACAGGGGCTCTATTCCGCTGAAGCTTTCTTT. The V and J genes are TRBV18 and TRBJ1-1; 9 bases fit TRBD1. V was pared by 4 bases and J by 6 bases, with 18 bases of the junction left unmatched. The length of the CDR3 is 18 residues. From germline, CDR1 is KGHSH and CDR2 LQKENI.

This clone was seen only a few times. This chain connects TRBV30 to TRBJ1-1; 7 bases are a match to TRBD1. V lost 5 bases to trimming and J lost 2 bases; unmatched junction nucleotides: 14. The germline V gene has CDR1 GTSNPN and CDR2 SVGIG (reference sequence). The CDR3 extends over 16 amino acids. The DNA of the CDR3 is TGTGCCTGGCATAGACAGGGCCTTAACCTTAACACTGAAGCTTTCTTT. The encoded protein is CAWHRQGLNLNTEAFF.

V and J are TRBV28 and TRBJ1-1; D not resolved. The CDR3 is made up of 14 amino acids. Trimming took off 11 bases at V and 0 bases at J, with 16 bases between the two ends. Germline CDR1 and CDR2: MDHEN and SYDVKM. The CDR3 loop is CASTPPHVNTEAFF. CDR3 DNA sequence: TGTGCCTCTACCCCCCCACACGTGAACACTGAAGCTTTCTTT.

The chain joins TRBV19 to TRBJ2-6, with 14 nucleotides matching TRBD2. CDR1 LNHDA and CDR2 SQIVND come from the germline V gene (reference sequence). The CDR3 consists of 19 residues. The J segment lost 3 bases and the V segment lost 3 bases, leaving 7 bases of the junction unmatched. CDR3 region: CASSIRAGTSGGGANVLTF. In DNA form, the CDR3 reads TGTGCCAGTAGTATCAGGGCCGGGACTAGCGGGGGTGGGGCCAACGTCCTGACTTTC.

The rearrangement joins TRBV4-2 to TRBJ2-1; weak D call: TRBD1 (6 bases). Trimming left V 3 bases short and J 0 bases short, with 12 bases between. This CDR3 is 16 amino acids long. CDR1 and CDR2 from the germline V gene are LGHNA and YNFKEQ. CDR3 DNA sequence: TGTGCCAGCAGCCAGCTGACAGGCTACTCCTACAATGAGCAGTTCTTC. It codes for CASSQLTGYSYNEQFF.

CDR3 nucleotide sequence: TGTGCCAGTAGTATAGGACGCGAAGGATGGAGAAACCTGAACACTGAAGCTTTCTTT. Translation: CASSIGREGWRNLNTEAFF. V and J are TRBV19 and TRBJ1-1; D unclear. The CDR3 has 19 amino acids. CDR1 and CDR2 from the germline V gene are LNHDA and SQIVND (reference sequence). V was shortened by 1 base and J by 0 bases, with 21 bases between the two germline ends.

The gene calls are TRBV10-2 and TRBJ1-1; the match to TRBD1 covers 7 bases. Germline V gives CDR1 WSHSY, CDR2 SAAADI. CDR3 length: 13 amino acids. The V and J ends lost 5 bases and 11 bases, in that order; junction bases with no gene match: 11. DNA for the CDR3: TGCGCCAGCAGTTCGGACTGGGACAGTCTGGCTTTCTTT. Translated, it gives CASSSDWDSLAFF.

This clone occurred once. V usage is TRBV18 and J usage is TRBJ2-7; perhaps D is TRBD1 or TRBD2 (5 bases each). CDR3 length equals 14 residues. The V end lost 3 bases, the J end lost 4 bases, and 13 bases lay between the germline ends. Germline values: CDR1 KGHSH, CDR2 LQKENI. In DNA, the CDR3 is TGTGCCAGCTCACCCGGGACCCGGAATTACGAGCAGTACGTC. Translating it yields CASSPGTRNYEQYV.

This chain links TRBV5-5 with TRBJ1-1; no clear D gene. The germline V gene encodes CDR1 SGHKS and CDR2 YYEKEE (reference sequence). V dropped 2 bases and J dropped 1 base, with 12 bases sitting between them. This CDR3 has 15 amino acids. The CDR3 reads CASSFRVRGNTEAFF. CDR3 DNA sequence: TGTGCCAGCAGCTTCAGAGTGAGAGGGAACACTGAAGCTTTCTTT.

The V gene is TRBV7-6, the J gene TRBJ2-3; 7 nucleotides align to TRBD2. The CDR3 extends over 15 amino acids. V was pared by 1 base and J by 5 bases, with 6 bases of the junction left unmatched. CDR1 and CDR2 from the germline V gene are SGHVS and FNYEAQ. The CDR3 region has the DNA TGTGCCAGCAGCTTAGGTGTCGGGGGGAAAGATACGCAGTATTTT. Its translation is CASSLGVGGKDTQYF.

As regards this clone: One junction end does not reproduce the germline sequence, and a read error may be involved. V and J are TRBV7-3 and TRBJ2-2, with D tentatively TRBD1 (6 bases). From germline, CDR1 is SGHTA and CDR2 FQGTGA. This CDR3 region has 15 residues. Here the CDR3 reads CASGLKQGVAGELFF. As DNA, the CDR3 is TGTGCCAGCGGCTTAAAACAGGGAGTTGCCGGGGAGCTGTTTTTT.

The J gene is TRBJ2-1, the V gene TRBV6-5, with TRBD1 matching 10 bases. Germline CDR1 and CDR2: MNHEY and SVGAGI. V lost 4 bases to trimming and J lost 7 bases; unmatched junction nucleotides: 10. The CDR3 runs 16 residues. In DNA, the CDR3 is TGTGCCAGCAGTTTACGCCGGGACAGGGGTGGAAATGAGCAGTTCTTC. This gives the protein CASSLRRDRGGNEQFF.

The CDR3 DNA is TGTGCCAGCAGCGCCATACTCCGGGACAGGAACTACGAGCAGTACTTC. It specifies CASSAILRDRNYEQYF. V is TRBV5-8 and J is TRBJ2-7; the match to TRBD1 covers 8 bases. The CDR3 runs to 16 residues. The germline gives CDR1 SGHTS, CDR2 YDEGEE. Trimming cost V 4 bases and J 3 bases; bases outside gene matches: 12.

This chain links TRBV5-8 with TRBJ2-2; TRBD2 matches at 7 bases. Germline V lookup: CDR1 SGHTS, CDR2 YDEGEE. The CDR3 spans 14 residues. V was pared by 6 bases and J by 1 base, with 3 bases of the junction left unmatched. The CDR3 coding sequence is TGTGCCAGCACCTTAGCGGGGAACACCGGGGAGCTGTTTTTT. This encodes CASTLAGNTGELFF.

The chain has TRBV19 and TRBJ2-7, with TRBD2 matching over 9 bases. Trimming took 6 bases from V and 3 from J; bases not matched to a gene: 6. CDR3 length equals 14 residues. The germline V gene has CDR1 LNHDA and CDR2 SQIVND (reference sequence). In DNA, the CDR3 is TGTGCCAGTAGGAAGTTAGCGGGAGACTACGAGCAGTACTTC. Amino acids: CASRKLAGDYEQYF.

The count of this clone is one. The chain recombines TRBV28 with TRBJ2-5, with a tentative D call TRBD2 (5 bases). The germline V gene has CDR1 MDHEN and CDR2 SYDVKM. The CDR3 contains 12 residues. V was clipped by 5 bases and J by 7 bases, with 11 bases between them. The CDR3 here is CASSGSGRTQYF. The CDR3 DNA follows: TGTGCCAGCAGTGGGAGTGGTCGGACCCAGTACTTC. The full variable domain, its missing parts supplied by reference TRBV28 and TRBJ2-5, is DVKVTQSSRYLVKRTGEKVFLECVQDMDHENMFWYRQDPGLGLRLIYFSYDVKMKEKGDIPEGYSVSREKKERFSLILESASTNQTSMYLCASSGSGRTQYFGPGTRLLVL.

The chain combines TRBV7-9 with TRBJ1-2, with D possibly TRBD1 on 6 matching bases. Trimming stripped 1 base from V and 4 bases from J, with 10 bases between. CDR1 is SEHNR and CDR2 is FQNEAQ in the germline V gene (reference sequence). The CDR3 is made up of 14 amino acids. The CDR3 coding sequence is TGTGCCAGCAGCTTAGGAGGGGGGGCCTATGGCTACACCTTC. It is translated as CASSLGGGAYGYTF.